One and the same sample provided the 20 T cell receptor beta chains below, sequenced in a study of blood T cell repertoires in COVID-19. Sequenced by immunoSEQ multiplex PCR; TCRdb stores in-frame clones only, minus some. The table includes over 70,000 clones, 86% detected once. The sample consisted of peripheral blood. The source is a human donor in a cohort sampled during active COVID-19.

V and J are TRBV7-8 and TRBJ1-6, with D maybe TRBD1 (6 bases). Trimming removed 0 bases at V and 10 bases at J, with 10 bases between. The CDR3 extends over 14 amino acids. Germline assignment: CDR1 SGHVS and CDR2 FQNEAQ. CDR3 sequence (DNA): TGTGCCAGCAGCTTAGCGCGCGGGGGCTCACCCCTCCACTTT. Its protein product is CASSLARGGSPLHF.

The J gene is TRBJ2-7, the V gene TRBV5-4; a possible D gene is TRBD2 (6 bases). Trimming took 0 bases from V and 2 from J, leaving 15 bases between them. The CDR3 consists of 16 residues. Germline V gene data show CDR1 as SGHNT and CDR2 as YYREEE (reference sequence). For the CDR3, the DNA is TGTGCCAGCAGCTTGGCTGTAGGGACTGGCGCCTACGAGCAGTACTTC. Translation gives CASSLAVGTGAYEQYF.

This rearrangement joins TRBV6-5 to TRBJ2-7, with 7 positions matching TRBD2. Germline loops: CDR1 MNHEY, CDR2 SVGAGI. The CDR3 contains 14 residues. After removal of 8 bases from V and 0 bases from J, the junction contained 7 bases not matched to a gene. DNA of the CDR3: TGTGCCAGCCAACTAGCGAAAAGCTCCTACGAGCAGTACTTC. Translated, it gives CASQLAKSSYEQYF.

This sequence joins TRBV3-1 (or the pseudogene TRBV3-2) and TRBJ2-1, with D perhaps matching TRBD2 (6 bases). CDR3 length: 15 amino acids. CDR1 is LGHDT, CDR2 YNNKEL, per germline (reference sequence). Trimming removed 0 bases at V and 3 bases at J, with 9 bases between. In DNA, the CDR3 is TGTGCCAGCAGCCAAGATTTGCGGGGCTACAATGAGCAGTTCTTC. This codes for CASSQDLRGYNEQFF.

The V gene is TRBV29-1, the J gene TRBJ2-1; perhaps TRBD2 as D (5 bases). In germline, CDR1 is SQVTM, CDR2 ANQGSEA. CDR3 length: 11 amino acids. The V end was cut by 7 bases, the J end by 10 bases, with 14 bases between. CDR3 protein: CSAREYREQFF. As DNA, the CDR3 is TGCAGCGCTAGGGAGTACCGGGAGCAGTTCTTC.

V gene TRBV30 combines with J gene TRBJ1-1; D might be TRBD1 (5 bases). V lost 1 base and J lost 3, with 15 bases in between. The CDR3 has 15 amino acids. The V gene's germline CDR1 is GTSNPN and CDR2 SVGIG (reference sequence). The CDR3 loop is CAWSGRGGLYTEAFF. The CDR3 region has the DNA TGTGCCTGGAGTGGAAGGGGAGGGTTGTACACTGAAGCTTTCTTT. The entire variable domain, with the rest obtained from reference TRBV30 and TRBJ1-1, is as follows: SQTIHQWPATLVQPVGSPLSLECTVEGTSNPNLYWYRQAAGRGLQLLFYSVGIGQISSEVPQNLSASRPQDRQFILSSKKLLLSDSGFYLCAWSGRGGLYTEAFFGQGTRLTVV.

The table lists this clone with a count of one. The genes are TRBV7-9 and TRBJ1-5; D gene ambiguous. V was clipped by 1 base and J by 8 bases, with 12 bases between them. The CDR3 has 14 residues. Looked up from germline, CDR1 is SEHNR and CDR2 is FQNEAQ (reference sequence). CDR3: CASSLGSPGKPQHF. DNA of the CDR3: TGTGCCAGCAGCTTAGGCTCTCCCGGGAAGCCCCAGCATTTT.

This sequence joins TRBV27 and TRBJ2-7; TRBD1 agrees at 11 bases. CDR1 is MNHEY, CDR2 SMNVEV, per germline (reference sequence). The junction had 7 bases not matched to a gene; V was cut back by 5 bases and J by 4 bases. This CDR3 has 15 amino acids. CDR3 region: CASSPRDRGFYEQYF. The CDR3 DNA is TGTGCCAGCAGTCCCCGGGACAGGGGGTTTTACGAGCAGTACTTC.

V gene TRBV7-3 combines with J gene TRBJ2-3; D unresolved. Between the trimmed V and J ends, which lost 4 bases and 4 bases, there was a span of 12 bases. In germline, CDR1 is SGHTA, CDR2 FQGTGA. The CDR3 totals 14 residues. The CDR3: CASSSWAAPDTQYF. In nucleotides, the CDR3 is TGTGCCAGCAGCTCATGGGCCGCCCCAGATACGCAGTATTTT. Full variable domain (outside the CDR3, taken from reference TRBV7-3 and TRBJ2-3): GAGVSQTPSNKVTEKGKYVELRCDPISGHTALYWYRQSLGQGPEFLIYFQGTGAADDSGLPNDRFFAVRPEGSVSTLKIQRTERGDSAVYLCASSSWAAPDTQYFGPGTRLTVL.

The rearrangement links TRBV6-2 or TRBV6-3 to TRBJ2-3; perhaps TRBD2 as D (7 bases). V lost 3 bases, J lost 6 bases, and 13 bases lay in between. This CDR3 is 14 amino acids long. Per the germline V gene, CDR1 is MNHEY and CDR2 is SVGEGT. The CDR3 loop reads CASSYSGGSDTQYF. For the CDR3, the DNA is TGTGCCAGCAGTTATTCGGGGGGCTCTGATACGCAGTATTTT.

CDR3 sequence reads: CASSPRGSTDTQYF. As DNA, the CDR3 is TGTGCCAGCAGCCCGCGCGGGAGCACAGATACGCAGTATTTT. The genes are TRBV6-4 and TRBJ2-3; D is perhaps TRBD2 (5 bases). V gave up 6 bases and J gave up 0 bases, with 10 bases separating them. CDR3 length equals 14 residues. Germline assignment: CDR1 MRHNA and CDR2 SNTAGT.

CDR3 residues: CASSPASSYEQYF. DNA of the CDR3: TGTGCCAGTAGTCCCGCCAGCTCCTACGAGCAGTACTTC. The rearrangement links TRBV19 to TRBJ2-7, with no clear D. The V gene's germline CDR1 is LNHDA and CDR2 SQIVND (reference sequence). CDR3 length: 13 residues. V lost 5 bases and J lost 0, with 8 bases in between.

The V gene is TRBV6-2 or TRBV6-3, the J gene TRBJ1-5, with 8 bases identical to TRBD1. Trimming at V came to 4 bases and at J to 1 base, leaving 18 bases not matched to a gene. Germline CDR1 MNHEY, CDR2 SVGEGT. The CDR3 has 20 residues. The CDR3 spells CASSSHWTGMVLLSNQPQHF. CDR3 nucleotides: TGTGCCAGCAGTTCCCATTGGACAGGGATGGTGTTGCTCAGCAATCAGCCCCAGCATTTT.

This chain uses TRBV19 with TRBJ2-1; TRBD1 matches at 7 bases. V lost 2 bases, J lost 2 bases, and 3 bases stayed unmatched. The germline V gene has CDR1 LNHDA and CDR2 SQIVND (reference sequence). The CDR3 is 15 amino acids. CDR3 loop: CASSITGTAYNEQFF. CDR3 sequence (DNA): TGTGCCAGTAGTATAACCGGGACAGCCTACAATGAGCAGTTCTTC.

This clone occurred a few times. V is TRBV5-5 and J is TRBJ1-1; D gene ambiguous. The CDR3 is 15 amino acids. V was trimmed by 0 bases and J by 4 bases, leaving 13 bases between them. Germline CDR1 and CDR2: SGHKS and YYEKEE (reference sequence). The CDR3 coding sequence is TGTGCCAGCAGCTTGGAAGGTTCGGGAATCACTGAAGCTTTCTTT. This sequence encodes CASSLEGSGITEAFF.

This chain links TRBV7-9 with TRBJ1-5, with D perhaps matching TRBD1 (6 bases). This CDR3 region has 15 residues. Trimming took 6 bases from V and 2 from J, leaving 14 bases between them. Germline V CDR1 and CDR2: SEHNR, FQNEAQ (reference sequence). The CDR3 coding sequence is TGTGCCAGCAGTCCCATTCAGGGGCGCAATCAGCCCCAGCATTTT. Translated, it gives CASSPIQGRNQPQHF.

The rearrangement links TRBV30 to TRBJ2-2; TRBD1 aligns across 7 bases. Looked up from germline, CDR1 is GTSNPN and CDR2 is SVGIG (reference sequence). With 3 bases clipped from V and 6 bases from J, the junction kept 7 bases outside the gene matches. The CDR3 contains 14 residues. CDR3 sequence reads: CAWRTGSYPGELFF. CDR3 nucleotide sequence: TGTGCCTGGAGGACAGGGTCTTATCCCGGGGAGCTGTTTTTT.

This clone was counted a few times. The rearrangement links TRBV5-6 to TRBJ1-2; D is unresolved. V was cut by 4 bases and J by 5 bases, with 12 bases left in between. Germline assignment: CDR1 SGHDT and CDR2 YYEEEE. This CDR3 spans 13 amino acids. The CDR3 loop is CASSPGRLYGYTF. The DNA of the CDR3 is TGTGCCAGCAGCCCCGGTCGACTTTATGGCTACACCTTC.

The chain combines TRBV28 with TRBJ1-5; 9 nucleotides match TRBD1. Germline V lookup: CDR1 MDHEN, CDR2 SYDVKM. V shed 6 bases, J shed 6 bases, and the junction held 9 bases outside the gene matches. This CDR3 spans 15 amino acids. In DNA, the CDR3 is TGTGCCAGCAGCGCCGGACAGGGGAGACGTCAGCCCCAGCATTTT. Its protein is CASSAGQGRRQPQHF.

This chain connects TRBV6-5 to TRBJ1-2; a weak D match, TRBD1 (5 bases). The CDR3 length is 12 residues. Trimming left V 6 bases short and J 7 bases short, with 12 bases between. Germline-derived CDR1 and CDR2 are MNHEY and SVGAGI. In DNA, the CDR3 is TGTGCCAGCAGCAGGGTTTCGGGTGGCTACACCTTC. Protein: CASSRVSGGYTF.